A single sample gave rise to the 13 T cell receptor beta chains below, sequenced in a study of cytomegalovirus exposure and HLA in healthy donors. The PCR employed 60 Vbeta primers together with 13 Jbeta primers. Repertoires were generated with immunoSEQ multiplex PCR, while TCRdb's copy carries only in-frame clones and drops some. The sample includes about 68,000 clones, over 75% seen only once; the top ten take roughly 6.8%. Sequencing was done on a sample of PBMCs. Source of these receptors: a human donor in good health.

This sequence joins TRBV5-8 and TRBJ1-2, with 7 positions matching TRBD1. CDR1 SGHTS and CDR2 YDEGEE come from the germline V gene. The V segment lost 4 bases and the J segment 7 bases; nucleotides outside the gene matches: 13. The CDR3 has 15 residues. For the CDR3, the DNA is TGTGCCAGCAGCCGTATGGAACACAGGGGATTTGGCTACACCTTC. This encodes CASSRMEHRGFGYTF. The full variable domain, in which reference TRBV5-8 and TRBJ1-2 provide the parts outside the CDR3, is EAGVTQSPTHLIKTRGQQATLRCSPISGHTSVYWYQQALGLGLQFLLWYDEGEERNRGNFPPRFSGRQFPNYSSELNVNALELEDSALYLCASSRMEHRGFGYTFGSGTRLTVV.

This clone appeared a few times. This chain links TRBV6-5 with TRBJ1-4, with 7 bases identical to TRBD1. The CDR3 has 14 residues. V lost 6 bases, J lost 7 bases, and 8 bases stayed unmatched. Germline V lookup: CDR1 MNHEY, CDR2 SVGAGI. The DNA of the CDR3 is TGTGCCAGCAGGAGAGGACAGGAGGCTGAAAAACTGTTTTTT. It specifies CASRRGQEAEKLFF.

V and J are TRBV6-1 and TRBJ1-3; the match to TRBD1 covers 8 bases. Germline V gene lookup returns CDR1 MNHNS and CDR2 SASEGT. The J segment lost 4 bases and the V segment lost 5 bases, leaving 7 bases of the junction unmatched. This CDR3 spans 15 amino acids. In DNA form, the CDR3 reads TGTGCCAGCAGTTTAACGACAGGGGTCGGAAACACCATATATTTT. Translating gives CASSLTTGVGNTIYF.

This chain links TRBV5-4 with TRBJ1-6; D unclear. The V end was cut by 7 bases, the J end by 6 bases, with 8 bases between. This CDR3 comprises 12 residues. The V gene's germline CDR1 is SGHNT and CDR2 YYREEE (reference sequence). CDR3 in amino acids: CASRGLNSPLHF. CDR3 in DNA: TGTGCCAGCCGAGGGCTTAATTCACCCCTCCACTTT. Together with reference TRBV5-4 and TRBJ1-6, the CDR3 gives the full variable domain: ETGVTQSPTHLIKTRGQQVTLRCSSQSGHNTVSWYQQALGQGPQFIFQYYREEENGRGNFPPRFSGLQFPNYSSELNVNALELDDSALYLCASRGLNSPLHFGNGTRLTVT.

The V gene is TRBV4-1, the J gene TRBJ1-2, with D possibly being TRBD1 (6 bases). This CDR3 has 16 amino acids. V lost 3 bases and J lost 8, with 22 bases in between. Germline CDR1 reads MGHRA; CDR2 reads YSYEKL. For the CDR3, the DNA is TGCGCCAGCAGCCAGCAACCGGGACATCAAATAACGGGCTACACCTTC. Protein sequence: CASSQQPGHQITGYTF.

The chain carries TRBV6-6 and TRBJ1-4; D remains ambiguous. Trimming cost V 5 bases and J 7 bases, with 8 bases left between them. In germline, CDR1 is MNHNY, CDR2 SVGAGI (reference sequence). The CDR3 loop spans 12 amino acids. The CDR3 spells CASSHPGEKLFF. The CDR3 nucleotides are TGTGCCAGCAGTCACCCGGGTGAAAAACTGTTTTTT.

V gene TRBV7-9 combines with J gene TRBJ2-7; a weak D match, TRBD2 (6 bases). The ends were cut back, 5 bases at V and 4 bases at J, with 18 bases in the middle. CDR1 is SEHNR and CDR2 is FQNEAQ in the germline V gene (reference sequence). CDR3 length: 15 residues. The CDR3 region is CASSPEAGKVYEQYF. CDR3 nucleotide sequence: TGTGCCAGCAGCCCCGAGGCGGGGAAGGTATACGAGCAGTACTTC.

The rearrangement joins TRBV21-1 to TRBJ2-7; the table's D gene call, TRBD2, was not cross checked with the DNA. TRBV21-1 is assigned pseudogene status. This CDR3 region has 15 residues. The CDR3: CASSQRPGTTYEQYF. In DNA, the CDR3 is TGTGCCAGCAGCCAACGTCCCGGAACTACCTACGAGCAGTACTTC.

This chain uses TRBV6-5 with TRBJ1-2, with D possibly being TRBD1 (5 bases). V lost 6 bases and J lost 4, with 6 bases in between. There are 11 residues in the CDR3. CDR1 is MNHEY and CDR2 is SVGAGI in the germline V gene. CDR3 bases: TGTGCCAGCAGGCAGGGCTATGGCTACACCTTC. The encoded protein is CASRQGYGYTF.

This clone was observed a handful of times. As DNA, the CDR3 is TGTGCCAGCAGTTTCTGGCAGGGGAACACCGGGGAGCTGTTTTTT. As protein: CASSFWQGNTGELFF. This chain links TRBV28 with TRBJ2-2; a weak D match, TRBD1 (5 bases). The CDR3 extends over 15 amino acids. Germline values: CDR1 MDHEN, CDR2 SYDVKM. V was clipped by 3 bases and J by 1 base, with 9 bases between them.

This chain links TRBV4-1 with TRBJ2-3; 8 bases align to TRBD2. The junction had 12 bases not matched to a gene; V was cut back by 4 bases and J by 0 bases. The CDR3 runs 18 residues. CDR1 is MGHRA and CDR2 is YSYEKL in the germline V gene. The CDR3 region is CASSPDGLRGASTDTQYF. The CDR3 DNA reads as TGCGCCAGCAGCCCCGACGGGCTGCGGGGGGCTAGCACAGATACGCAGTATTTT.

The sample holds a few counts of this clone. V is TRBV7-2 and J is TRBJ2-7, with a possible D match to TRBD1 (6 bases). The CDR3 spans 13 residues. With 5 bases removed from V and 5 bases from J, the gap between germline ends came to 13 bases. The germline V gene has CDR1 SGHTA and CDR2 FQGNSA. CDR3 nucleotide sequence: TGTGCCAGCAGCAGGAGGACAGTCCACGAGCAGTACTTC. Translated, it gives CASSRRTVHEQYF.

The rearrangement links TRBV19 to TRBJ1-3; no definite D call. The CDR3 length is 11 residues. Trimming removed 9 bases from V and 8 bases from J, with 11 bases in between. Germline values: CDR1 LNHDA, CDR2 SQIVND (reference sequence). This CDR3 is CASQAGHTIYF. DNA for the CDR3: TGTGCCAGCCAGGCGGGTCACACCATATATTTT. The complete variable domain, with remaining parts taken from reference TRBV19 and TRBJ1-3, reads DGGITQSPKYLFRKEGQNVTLSCEQNLNHDAMYWYRQDPGQGLRLIYYSQIVNDFQKGDIAEGYSVSREKKESFPLTVTSAQKNPTAFYLCASQAGHTIYFGEGSWLTVV.